Listed below are T cell receptor beta chains from one sample, sequenced in a study of CD8 T cells in Susac syndrome. TCRdb analysed the immunoSEQ multiplex PCR reads with MiXCR anew, one entry per CDR3 protein. The data show around 280,000 distinct CDR3 sequences, about 92% seen once. Sequencing was carried out using CD4+ T cells from PBMCs. These receptors all come from a human donor with multiple sclerosis. CDR3s include the opening cysteine and the closing phenylalanine or tryptophan. D genes are given only for firm matches. Some rows mark clone size as missing; the rest say once, few, many or name a class of expanded clone.

cdr3_aa cdr3_nt clone_size d_call j_call v_call
CAISQTGGYEQYF TGTGCCATCAGCCAGACAGGGGGCTACGAGCAGTACTTC NA TRBD1 TRBJ2-7 TRBV10-3
CSARRQGAAIANQPQHF TGCAGTGCTAGACGACAGGGGGCGGCCATAGCCAATCAGCCCCAGCATTTT NA TRBD1 TRBJ1-5 TRBV20-1
CSARRDSPYEQYF TGCAGTGCTAGAAGGGACAGCCCCTACGAGCAGTACTTC NA TRBD1 TRBJ2-7 TRBV20-1
CACGTNSPLHF TGTGCCTGCGGGACCAATTCACCCCTCCACTTT NA NA TRBJ1-6 TRBV30
CASSRDGNTEAFF TGTGCCAGCAGCCGGGACGGGAACACTGAAGCTTTCTTT few NA TRBJ1-1 TRBV11-1
CATSIVGQSYEQYF TGTGCCACCAGCATAGTTGGACAGTCCTACGAGCAGTACTTC NA NA TRBJ2-7 TRBV15
CASSYGQYEQYF TGTGCCAGCAGTTACGGACAGTACGAGCAGTACTTC few NA TRBJ2-7 TRBV6-6
CASSLVGSAGAEAFF TGTGCCAGCAGCTTGGTAGGGTCAGCCGGCGCCGAAGCTTTCTTT NA NA TRBJ1-1 TRBV5-4
CASSQGSPTSGRATDTQYF TGTGCCAGCAGCCAAGGAAGCCCTACTAGCGGGAGAGCCACAGATACGCAGTATTTT NA TRBD2 TRBJ2-3 TRBV3-1
CSASGQFTGELFF TGCAGTGCTAGTGGACAGTTCACCGGGGAGCTGTTTTTT NA NA TRBJ2-2 TRBV20-1
CASSVNGMSTDTQYF TGTGCCAGCAGCGTAAACGGGATGAGCACAGATACGCAGTATTTT once NA TRBJ2-3 TRBV9
CATGLAGGNEYF TGTGCCACCGGACTAGCGGGGGGGAACGAGTATTTT NA TRBD2 TRBJ2-3 TRBV3-1
CATSGGGPTDTQYF TGTGCCACCAGTGGGGGCGGTCCCACAGATACGCAGTATTTT NA NA TRBJ2-3 TRBV24-1
CATRTGGPLRSYNEQFF TGTGCCACTCGGACAGGGGGCCCCCTGCGCTCCTACAATGAGCAGTTCTTC NA TRBD1 TRBJ2-1 TRBV30
CASSLSRGVSEQYF TGTGCCAGCAGTTTATCCCGAGGGGTTAGCGAGCAGTACTTC NA NA TRBJ2-7 TRBV12-3/TRBV12-4
CSARWEGSYEQYF TGCAGTGCTAGGTGGGAGGGGTCCTACGAGCAGTACTTC NA TRBD2 TRBJ2-7 TRBV20-1
CASSLYGSSYNEQFF TGCGCCAGCAGCTTGTACGGGAGCTCCTACAATGAGCAGTTCTTC NA NA TRBJ2-1 TRBV5-1
CATSEGFTGELFF TGTGCCACCAGTGAAGGGTTCACCGGGGAGCTGTTTTTT NA NA TRBJ2-2 TRBV24-1
CASSFTPEPHEQYF TGTGCCAGCTCATTCACGCCCGAGCCCCACGAGCAGTACTTC NA NA TRBJ2-7 TRBV18
CASSSQGLVQETQYF TGTGCCAGCAGCTCGCAGGGACTTGTCCAGGAGACCCAGTACTTC NA NA TRBJ2-5 TRBV5-4
CAISEIRALGNQPQHF TGTGCCATCAGTGAAATCAGGGCCCTAGGTAATCAGCCCCAGCATTTT NA NA TRBJ1-5 TRBV10-3
CAWMGGLDTQYF TGTGCCTGGATGGGGGGGCTTGATACGCAGTATTTT NA NA TRBJ2-3 TRBV30
CSAIGQGTSRPQHF TGCAGTGCGATAGGACAGGGTACATCAAGGCCCCAGCATTTT NA TRBD1 TRBJ1-5 TRBV20-1
CASSPTAADTQYF TGTGCCAGCTCACCAACTGCTGCAGATACGCAGTATTTT NA NA TRBJ2-3 TRBV18
CASSSPTVQGYTGELFF TGTGCCAGCAGTTCTCCTACAGTACAGGGGTATACCGGGGAGCTGTTTTTT NA TRBD1 TRBJ2-2 TRBV6-5
CASSLRDRGSPLHF TGTGCCAGCAGCTTACGAGACAGGGGTTCACCCCTCCACTTT NA TRBD1 TRBJ1-6 TRBV7-6